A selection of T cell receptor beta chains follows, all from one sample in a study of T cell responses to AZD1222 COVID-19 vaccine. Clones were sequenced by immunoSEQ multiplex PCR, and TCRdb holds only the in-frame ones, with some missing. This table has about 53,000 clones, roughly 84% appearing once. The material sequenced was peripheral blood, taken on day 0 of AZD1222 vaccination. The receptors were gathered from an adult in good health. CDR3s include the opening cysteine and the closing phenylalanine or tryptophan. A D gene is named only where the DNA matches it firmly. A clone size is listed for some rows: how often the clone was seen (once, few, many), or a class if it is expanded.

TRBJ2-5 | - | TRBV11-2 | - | CASSSARGTRETQYF | TGTGCCAGCAGCTCAGCTCGTGGGACTCGAGAGACCCAGTACTTC
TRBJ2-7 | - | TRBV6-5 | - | CASRKSDPTGEQYF | TGTGCCAGCAGAAAGTCAGACCCGACGGGGGAGCAGTACTTC
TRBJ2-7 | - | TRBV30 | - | CAWKSLSYEQYF | TGTGCCTGGAAGTCCTTATCCTACGAGCAGTACTTC
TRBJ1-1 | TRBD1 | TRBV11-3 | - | CASSMFGQGATEAFF | TGTGCCAGCAGCATGTTCGGACAGGGGGCCACTGAAGCTTTCTTT
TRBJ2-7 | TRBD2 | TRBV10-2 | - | CASDPGLAGGEQYF | TGCGCCAGTGATCCGGGACTAGCGGGAGGTGAGCAGTACTTC
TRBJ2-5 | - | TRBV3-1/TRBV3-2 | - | CASSQDYSSIQTQYF | TGTGCCAGCAGCCAAGATTATTCTAGCATACAGACCCAGTACTTC
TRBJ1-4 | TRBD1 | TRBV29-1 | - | CSVVDRETNEKLFF | TGCAGCGTAGTGGACAGGGAGACTAATGAAAAACTGTTTTTT
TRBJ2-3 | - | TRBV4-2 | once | CASSQKGGTGPDAQYF | TGTGCCAGCAGCCAAAAAGGGGGGACCGGGCCAGATGCGCAGTATTTT
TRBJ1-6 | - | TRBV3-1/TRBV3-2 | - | CASSQGGGDRSNSPLHF | TGTGCCAGCAGCCAAGGAGGTGGCGACAGGAGTAATTCACCCCTCCACTTT
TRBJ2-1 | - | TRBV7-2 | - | CASSLEERDEQFF | TGTGCCAGCAGCTTAGAGGAGAGGGATGAGCAGTTCTTC